This T cell receptor beta chain was captured in a study of siplizumab effects on memory and regulatory T cells (dated by TCRdb to the late 2010s). Background for the entire study: The effect of the anti-CD2 antibody siplizumab on alloreactive T-cell subsets was examined in allogeneic mixed lymphocyte reactions constructed from human PBMCs.

What the study reported, not specific to this receptor: Among mappable alloreactive CD4+ clones, the Treg-derived fraction averaged approximately 66% with siplizumab versus about 25% in control reactions. The cumulative frequency of alloreactive sequences that could be traced back to unstimulated CD4+ memory T cells was significantly reduced by siplizumab. The suppressive function of proliferating Tregs from siplizumab cultures was not functionally confirmed. Because sequences below about 10^-5 frequency were poorly captured, only a minor fraction of alloreactive clones could be mapped to unstimulated subsets. Greater diversity appeared to be present in unstimulated naive T cells than in memory T cells, and a substantial contribution to the alloresponse seemed to be made by naive cells. About 75-96% of proliferating CD4+ or CD8+ clones could not be given a naive or memory phenotype.

The method was the immunoSEQ multiplex PCR assay. Roughly 9.8 x 10^4 TCR templates per sample were assayed on the deep sequencing platform. Genomic DNA extracted from sorted T cells was used for TCRbeta CDR3 sequencing. Concerning the study's data processing: The R programming language was used for clonal analysis of the TCRbeta CDR3 data. Comparing unstimulated samples against CFSE-low samples taken after the reaction was how alloreactive CD4+ and CD8+ clones were defined. Alloreactive CD4+ clones were assigned to regulatory or non-regulatory origin by matching sequences to sorted unstimulated Treg and non-Treg repertoires. TCRdb mirrors the immuneACCESS table, restricted to in-frame sequences. Some clones are absent from its copies; in checked studies, under half trace to an unresolved V gene, and the reason for the others is unknown. V, J and clone size were drawn from that table, and D and trimming were deduced from the DNA. In all, the sample holds some 97,000 clones, and less than 95% of those were seen once. 1% to 1.5% of the sample is in the top ten clones.

The germline V gene encodes CDR1 MNHEY and CDR2 SMNVEV (reference sequence). Its CDR3 holds 19 amino acids, cysteine through phenylalanine. Of all the DNA, just the CDR3 is kept, 57 bases in frame from base 1. The trim is 0 bases for V and 4 bases for J, with a gap of 21 bases between the germline ends. About this clone: This clone's antigen is unknown. It has no much larger one-base neighbor in the sample; base qualities were not kept.

Sorted unstimulated T cells and proliferating T cells recovered from mixed lymphocyte reactions were subjected to TCRbeta CDR3 sequencing. Fresh whole blood from fewer than 12 HLA-typed healthy donors was used to isolate PBMCs. Unstimulated CD4+ non-regulatory T cells were FACS-sorted to map the origin of alloreactive clones. Sequencing was performed on non-Treg CD4+ T cells sorted from blood. The sample's cell subset or site label, in plain terms: FACS-sorted unstimulated CD4+ non-regulatory T cells. The receptor was derived from a human donor in good health. Recombination joined TRBV27 with TRBJ2-2, with TRBD2 tentatively as D gene (6 bases match). The nucleotides read TGTGCCAGCAGTTTATCGATAGGAGACCGGGACTGGACCACCGGGGAGCTGTTTTTT. This is translated as CASSLSIGDRDWTTGELFF.